The next 19 T cell receptor beta chains were all read from a single sample in a study of blood T cell repertoires in COVID-19. The table came from immunoSEQ multiplex PCR; TCRdb's copy has only in-frame clones and leaves some out. The sample consists of approximately 150,000 clones, roughly 87% of them appearing once. Sequencing used PBMCs or T cells enriched from blood (not recorded which). These receptors all stem from a middle-aged woman who had been exposed to COVID-19.

The chain recombines TRBV6-5 with TRBJ2-5; unclear D gene. The CDR3 length is 12 residues. Germline assignment: CDR1 MNHEY and CDR2 SVGAGI. The V end lost 6 bases, the J end lost 2 bases, and 7 bases lay between the germline ends. The CDR3 DNA reads as TGTGCCAGCAGCCCAAATCAAGAGACCCAGTACTTC. This sequence encodes CASSPNQETQYF.

The chain joins TRBV11-2 to TRBJ1-2; no clear D gene. CDR3 size: 14 residues. The V end was cut by 2 bases, the J end by 7 bases, with 14 bases between. Germline CDR1 is SGHAT and CDR2 is FQNNGV. CDR3 amino acids: CASSLRAGRTGYTF. The CDR3 nucleotides read TGTGCCAGCAGCTTACGCGCGGGGAGGACTGGCTACACCTTC.

DNA of the CDR3: TGTGCCAGCTCACCGGGACAGGACTACGAGCAGTACTTC. This sequence encodes CASSPGQDYEQYF. The chain employs TRBV18 and TRBJ2-7; 8 bases align to TRBD1. This CDR3 spans 13 amino acids. Germline CDR1 KGHSH, CDR2 LQKENI. The V and J ends lost 3 bases and 3 bases, in that order; junction bases with no gene match: 1.

The chain links TRBV27 to TRBJ1-4; possibly TRBD1 for D (5 bases). The CDR3 extends over 15 amino acids. Germline V gene data show CDR1 as MNHEY and CDR2 as SMNVEV (reference sequence). Trimming cost V 5 bases and J 6 bases, with 16 bases left between them. This CDR3 reads CASSPTGDRDEKLFF. DNA of the CDR3: TGTGCCAGCAGTCCCACGGGGGATAGGGATGAAAAACTGTTTTTT.

The chain employs TRBV4-3 and TRBJ1-1, with TRBD1 identical over 9 bases. The CDR3 contains 17 residues. Germline CDR1 LGHNA, CDR2 YSLEER. The V segment lost 2 bases and the J segment 1 base; nucleotides outside the gene matches: 8. CDR3 sequence: CASSQFGGTGRNTEAFF. As DNA, the CDR3 is TGCGCCAGCAGCCAATTTGGGGGGACAGGGCGGAACACTGAAGCTTTCTTT.

The chain combines TRBV7-2 with TRBJ1-2; weak D call: TRBD1 (5 bases). The CDR3 loop spans 14 amino acids. The V gene's germline CDR1 is SGHTA and CDR2 FQGNSA. Trimming removed 1 base at V and 4 bases at J, with 10 bases between. Written as DNA, the CDR3 is TGTGCCAGCAGCTTAGGAGGGGAGGGCTATGGCTACACCTTC. Its protein is CASSLGGEGYGYTF.

The J gene is TRBJ2-1, the V gene TRBV14; perhaps TRBD2 as D (6 bases). Germline CDR1 and CDR2: SGHDN and FVKESK. The CDR3 sequence is 13 residues long. Trimming pared 1 base from V and 13 bases from J, leaving 14 bases between. The CDR3 nucleotides read TGTGCCAGCAGCCAAGGGGCCGGGACTCAACAGTTCTTC. It is translated as CASSQGAGTQQFF.

The chain joins TRBV24-1 to TRBJ2-1; TRBD1 might be the D (6 bases). This CDR3 comprises 15 residues. The germline V gene encodes CDR1 KGHDR and CDR2 SFDVKD. Trimming stripped 4 bases from V and 3 bases from J, with 12 bases between. Here the CDR3 DNA reads TGTGCCACCAGTGAACAGGGTGGGAGCTACAATGAGCAGTTCTTC. Translated, it gives CATSEQGGSYNEQFF.

The chain has TRBV5-8 and TRBJ2-7; D unclear. CDR1 is SGHTS, CDR2 YDEGEE, per germline. Trimming stripped 4 bases from V and 7 bases from J, with 9 bases between. The CDR3 is 11 residues long. The CDR3 loop is CASSIPLEQYF. CDR3 nucleotides: TGTGCCAGCAGCATCCCTTTGGAGCAGTACTTC.

This sequence joins TRBV19 and TRBJ1-2; no clear D gene. Germline CDR1 LNHDA, CDR2 SQIVND (reference sequence). V lost 3 bases to trimming and J lost 7 bases, with 6 bases between them. The length of the CDR3 is 11 residues. CDR3 sequence: CASSILSGYTF. CDR3 in DNA: TGTGCCAGTAGTATCCTCAGTGGCTACACCTTC.

The chain carries TRBV5-1 and TRBJ2-5; 7 nucleotides align to TRBD2. The CDR3 totals 16 residues. Germline-derived CDR1 and CDR2 are SGHRS and YFSETQ. V was clipped by 3 bases and J by 5 bases; unmatched bases: 13. The CDR3 loop is CASSSGAGVLWETQYF. The CDR3 bases are TGCGCCAGCAGCTCGGGTGCGGGGGTGCTTTGGGAGACCCAGTACTTC.

V is TRBV7-8 and J is TRBJ2-5, with 11 nucleotides matching TRBD2. V shed 5 bases and J 5 bases; nucleotides not matched to a gene: 7. This CDR3 is 15 amino acids long. Per the germline V gene, CDR1 is SGHVS and CDR2 is FQNEAQ. For the CDR3, the DNA is TGTGCCAGCAGCCTTAGCGGGAGGGCGGTGGAGACCCAGTACTTC. It encodes CASSLSGRAVETQYF.

The chain carries TRBV24-1 and TRBJ2-1; D unclear. The CDR3 extends over 12 amino acids. Germline loops: CDR1 KGHDR, CDR2 SFDVKD. Between the trimmed V and J ends, which lost 2 bases and 13 bases, there was a span of 11 bases. The CDR3 DNA is TGTGCCACCAGTGATTACCCAGGAAATCAGTTCTTC. The encoded protein is CATSDYPGNQFF.

The genes are TRBV5-4 and TRBJ1-3; no clear D gene. V was clipped by 4 bases and J by 0 bases, with 11 bases between them. There are 15 residues in the CDR3. Germline CDR1 and CDR2: SGHNT and YYREEE (reference sequence). The CDR3 DNA is TGTGCCAGCAGCATCGGACTGAGCTCTGGAAACACCATATATTTT. It specifies CASSIGLSSGNTIYF.

V and J are TRBV6-5 and TRBJ2-7; TRBD2 matches at 8 bases. Per germline, CDR1 MNHEY and CDR2 SVGAGI. This CDR3 is 15 amino acids long. The V gene end was trimmed by 6 bases and the J gene end by 4 bases; junction bases not matched to a gene: 11. Written as DNA, the CDR3 is TGTGCCAGCAGGCCCTGGGGAGCGGGAGCGTACGAGCAGTACTTC. Its protein is CASRPWGAGAYEQYF.

This chain links TRBV12-3 or TRBV12-4 with TRBJ1-2, with D maybe TRBD1 (6 bases). CDR3 length: 13 amino acids. V lost 7 bases and J 6 bases, leaving 15 bases between the germline ends. This chain's CDR3 is CASNTGQTDGYTF. The CDR3 nucleotides are TGTGCCAGCAATACCGGACAGACAGATGGCTACACCTTC.

The V call is TRBV19, the J call TRBJ2-3; the D gene is possibly TRBD2 (6 bases). Trimming stripped 7 bases from V and 1 base from J, with 15 bases between. The CDR3 consists of 15 residues. Germline CDR1 reads LNHDA; CDR2 reads SQIVND (reference sequence). CDR3 residues: CASKMSVAGTDTQYF. The CDR3 coding sequence is TGTGCCAGTAAAATGTCGGTAGCGGGCACAGATACGCAGTATTTT.

The CDR3 loop is CATSRLSGRWNTEAFF. The CDR3, as DNA: TGTGCCACCAGCAGACTCAGCGGTAGGTGGAACACTGAAGCTTTCTTT. V gene TRBV15 combines with J gene TRBJ1-1; D remains ambiguous. The length of the CDR3 is 16 residues. The germline CDR1 and CDR2 sequences are LNHNV and YYDKDF (reference sequence). Trimming took 2 bases from V and 1 from J, leaving 14 bases between them. The full variable domain, rest sourced from reference TRBV15 and TRBJ1-1, is DAMVIQNPRYQVTQFGKPVTLSCSQTLNHNVMYWYQQKSSQAPKLLFHYYDKDFNNEADTPDNFQSRRPNTSFCFLDIRSPGLGDTAMYLCATSRLSGRWNTEAFFGQGTRLTVV.

The chain has TRBV18 and TRBJ1-1; TRBD1 is a possible D gene (5 bases). V dropped 2 bases and J dropped 4 bases, with 17 bases sitting between them. The CDR3 is made up of 16 amino acids. Germline CDR1 KGHSH, CDR2 LQKENI. CDR3 amino acids: CASSPMSGRVATEAFF. CDR3 DNA sequence: TGTGCCAGCTCACCAATGTCAGGGCGAGTGGCCACTGAAGCTTTCTTT.